What follows describes a single TCR beta chain. Its antigen remains unknown. One junction end disagrees with the germline gene, perhaps due to a read error. TCR alpha and beta CDR3 regions were amplified from RNA using iRepertoire nested multiplex PCR. Input was about 85-400 ng of tissue mRNA or PBMC total RNA. TCRdb itself ran the multiplex PCR reads through MiXCR, one entry per CDR3 protein. The table has approximately 110,000 distinct CDR3 sequences, 25% seen once. This CDR3 contains 14 residues. CDR1 is LGHNA, CDR2 YSLEER, per germline. The data were obtained in a study of glioma-infiltrating T cells. Whole-study findings and limits: Tissue-blood divergence was below expectation in non-neoplastic patients, above in gliomas.

The material sequenced was glioma tissue, nonneoplastic brain tissue, or PBMCs (not recorded which). This chain connects TRBV4-3 to TRBJ2-7; tentative D call: TRBD2 (6 bases). The TCR sequence derives from a human donor with low-grade glioma or glioblastoma, undergoing nonglioma brain surgery, or in good health (not recorded which). For the CDR3, the DNA is TGCGCCGGCAGCCAAGATCGGGGGTTCTACGAGCAGTACTTC. Translated, it gives CAGSQDRGFYEQYF.